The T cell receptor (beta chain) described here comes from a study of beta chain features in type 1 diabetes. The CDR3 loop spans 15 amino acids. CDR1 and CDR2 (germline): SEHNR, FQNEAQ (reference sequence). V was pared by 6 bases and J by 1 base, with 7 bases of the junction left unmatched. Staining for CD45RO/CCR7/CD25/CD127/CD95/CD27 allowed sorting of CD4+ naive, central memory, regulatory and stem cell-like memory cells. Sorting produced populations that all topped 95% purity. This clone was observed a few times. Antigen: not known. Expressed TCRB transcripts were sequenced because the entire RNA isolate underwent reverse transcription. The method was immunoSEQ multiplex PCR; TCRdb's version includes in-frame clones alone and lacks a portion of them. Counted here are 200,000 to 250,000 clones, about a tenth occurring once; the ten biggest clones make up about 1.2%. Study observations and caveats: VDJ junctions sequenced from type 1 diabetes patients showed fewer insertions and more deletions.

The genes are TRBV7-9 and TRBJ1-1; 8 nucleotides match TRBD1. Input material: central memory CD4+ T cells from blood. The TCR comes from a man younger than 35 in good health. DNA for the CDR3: TGTGCCAGCAGAGTGGCAGGGGGCGCGAACACTGAAGCTTTCTTT. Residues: CASRVAGGANTEAFF.